This is a list of T cell receptor beta chains from one sample in a study of metastatic and nonmetastatic thyroid tumors. From the PCR reads, TCRdb re-called clones with MiXCR. In the table there are 50,000 to 65,000 clones, roughly 18% of which are singletons. The sample was blood. The receptors here all came from a female donor with papillary thyroid cancer or a benign thyroid nodule (not recorded which). Some clones in this sample may be carry-over from other donors' samples. CDR3s include the opening cysteine and the closing phenylalanine or tryptophan. Fields, in order: J gene, D gene, V gene, clone size, CDR3 protein, CDR3 DNA. D genes are given only for firm matches. A clone size is listed for some rows: how often the clone was seen (once, few, many), or a class if it is expanded.

TRBJ2-1	-	TRBV9	many	CASSPTGDEQFF	TGTGCCAGCAGCCCTACAGGAGATGAGCAGTTCTTC
TRBJ2-7	TRBD2	TRBV5-1	many	CASSLLGLASYEQYF	TGCGCCAGCAGCTTGTTGGGACTAGCCTCCTACGAGCAGTACTTC
TRBJ1-5	-	TRBV4-1	many	CASSQVTDQPQHF	TGCGCCAGCAGCCAAGTAACAGATCAGCCCCAGCATTTT
TRBJ2-7	-	TRBV5-5	few	CASSLEAALSYEQYF	TGTGCCAGCAGCTTGGAAGCAGCACTCTCCTACGAGCAGTACTTC
TRBJ1-2	-	TRBV27	-	CASYQWGAGYTF	TGTGCCAGCTACCAATGGGGGGCAGGCTACACCTTC
TRBJ2-7	TRBD2	TRBV11-2	-	CASSRLTGTRWYEQYF	TGTGCCAGCAGCCGCCTCACCGGGACTAGATGGTACGAGCAGTACTTC
TRBJ1-2	-	TRBV20-1	-	CSARDSNNYGYTF	TGCAGTGCTAGAGATTCGAATAACTATGGCTACACATTC
TRBJ1-2	-	TRBV6-1	medium-sized	CASSELLYGYTF	TGTGCCAGCAGTGAACTACTCTATGGCTACACCTTC
TRBJ2-5	TRBD1	TRBV7-8	many	CASSLSRQGLGETQYF	TGTGCCAGCAGCTTATCCCGACAGGGGTTAGGAGAGACCCAGTACTTC
TRBJ2-7	-	TRBV20-1	many	CSAIAASGEAYEQYF	TGCAGTGCTATCGCGGCCTCAGGGGAAGCCTACGAGCAGTACTTC
TRBJ1-2	TRBD1	TRBV5-1	many	CASSLGGGDYGYTF	TGCGCCAGCAGCTTGGGAGGGGGCGACTATGGCTACACCTTC
TRBJ2-2	-	TRBV11-2	many	CASSLEGVRTGELFF	TGTGCCAGCAGCTTAGAGGGAGTTCGCACCGGGGAGCTGTTTTTT
TRBJ1-1	-	TRBV27	many	CASSPLRRGDTEAFF	TGTGCCAGCAGTCCCCTTAGGAGGGGAGACACTGAAGCTTTCTTT
TRBJ1-2	-	TRBV29-1	many	CSALGGGVSGYGYTF	TGCAGCGCCCTTGGGGGGGGAGTTAGTGGCTATGGCTACACCTTC
TRBJ1-2	-	TRBV28	many	CASGGSGSGDYGYTF	TGTGCCAGCGGTGGCTCAGGGTCTGGGGACTATGGCTACACCTTC
TRBJ1-6	TRBD1	TRBV30	-	CAWTDRQGYNSPLHF	TGTGCCTGGACCGACCGACAGGGCTATAATTCACCCCTCCACTTT
TRBJ1-6	-	TRBV5-5	many	CASSLRAEHNSPLHF	TGTGCCAGCAGCTTGCGGGCAGAGCATAATTCACCCCTCCACTTT
TRBJ2-2	-	TRBV7-2	many	CASSPRVYGELFF	TGTGCCAGCAGCCCCAGGGTGTACGGGGAGCTGTTTTTT
TRBJ1-2	-	TRBV27	many	CASSLSSTMGRENTNYGYTF	TGTGCCAGCAGTTTATCATCCACGATGGGACGGGAGAATACTAACTATGGCTACACCTTC
TRBJ2-6	-	TRBV6-2/TRBV6-3	-	CASSPRVPGAAGANVLTF	TGTGCCAGCAGCCCAAGGGTTCCGGGGGCGGCTGGGGCCAACGTCCTGACTTTC
TRBJ2-5	-	TRBV28	many	CASSFPGSKETQYF	TGTGCCAGCAGTTTCCCCGGGAGTAAGGAGACCCAGTACTTC
TRBJ2-7	TRBD1	TRBV20-1	many	CSASPGTGSYEQYF	TGCAGTGCTAGCCCTGGGACAGGGTCCTACGAGCAGTACTTC
TRBJ1-2	-	TRBV20-1	many	CSEYSLRLDGYTF	TGCAGTGAATATTCTCTAAGGTTGGATGGCTACACCTTC
TRBJ2-1	TRBD2	TRBV5-1	-	CASSFGTSGRNEQFF	TGCGCCAGCAGTTTTGGTACTAGCGGGAGGAATGAGCAGTTCTTC
TRBJ1-5	-	TRBV27	many	CASSLSSASNQPQHF	TGTGCCAGCAGTTTATCGTCAGCCAGCAATCAGCCCCAGCATTTT
TRBJ2-1	-	TRBV7-7	many	CASSSIGGNEQFF	TGTGCTAGCAGCTCCATCGGAGGGAATGAGCAGTTCTTC
TRBJ2-3	-	TRBV20-1	-	CSAREAVANPDTQYF	TGCAGTGCTAGAGAGGCAGTAGCGAATCCAGATACGCAGTATTTT
TRBJ2-5	TRBD2	TRBV11-1	-	CASSSGLAGGKTQYF	TGTGCCAGCAGCTCGGGACTAGCAGGGGGTAAGACCCAGTACTTC
TRBJ2-1	-	TRBV7-2	-	CASSFVEPEIEQFF	TGTGCCAGCAGCTTTGTAGAACCTGAGATTGAGCAGTTCTTC
TRBJ2-2	-	TRBV20-1	-	CSATATGAGELFF	TGCAGTGCTACGGCCACTGGTGCCGGGGAGCTGTTTTTT
TRBJ1-2	-	TRBV28	many	CASSFWKTNYGYTF	TGTGCCAGCAGTTTTTGGAAGACTAACTATGGCTACACCTTC
TRBJ2-5	-	TRBV7-9	many	CASSPGVFETQYF	TGTGCCAGCAGCCCGGGGGTATTCGAGACCCAGTACTTC
TRBJ2-5	-	TRBV28	many	CASKTQGSYQETQYF	TGTGCCAGTAAAACGCAGGGATCGTACCAAGAGACCCAGTACTTC
TRBJ1-5	-	TRBV6-1	-	CASSRTERNQHQHF	TGTGCCAGCAGTCGGACGGAAAGAAATCAGCACCAGCATTTT
TRBJ2-3	TRBD2	TRBV13	many	CASSLGREEVTDTQYF	TGTGCCAGCAGCTTAGGTCGGGAGGAGGTCACAGATACGCAGTATTTT
TRBJ2-7	-	TRBV29-1	many	CSVRHQGNEQYF	TGCAGCGTGAGACACCAGGGGAACGAGCAGTACTTC
TRBJ1-4	-	TRBV30	many	CAWSLRREDNEKLFF	TGTGCCTGGAGTCTTCGACGGGAAGATAATGAAAAACTGTTTTTT
TRBJ2-3	TRBD1	TRBV10-1	few	CASIPSMRQGYTYTQYF	TGCGCCAGCATCCCATCGATGAGACAGGGGTACACATATACGCAGTATTTT
TRBJ1-2	-	TRBV7-9	many	CASSPKSPNYGYTF	TGTGCCAGCAGTCCGAAGAGTCCTAACTATGGCTACACCTTC
TRBJ2-1	TRBD1	TRBV30	many	CAWRGRTGNYNEQFF	TGTGCCTGGAGGGGACGGACAGGAAACTACAATGAGCAGTTCTTC
TRBJ2-7	-	TRBV12-3/TRBV12-4	few	CASSLGHIRTYDHYF	TGTGCCAGCAGTTTAGGGCATATTAGAACCTACGATCATTACTTC
TRBJ2-4	TRBD1	TRBV6-1	many	CASSLRGLLAKNIQYF	TGTGCCAGCAGTCTCAGGGGGCTTCTAGCCAAAAACATTCAGTACTTC
TRBJ2-7	TRBD1	TRBV28	few	CASSSHRGPHYEQYF	TGTGCCAGCAGTTCGCACAGGGGACCCCACTACGAGCAGTACTTC
TRBJ2-1	-	TRBV5-1	many	CASSLDRSSYNEQFF	TGCGCCAGCAGCTTGGACAGGAGCTCCTACAATGAGCAGTTCTTC
TRBJ2-3	TRBD2	TRBV20-1	many	CSAQPGLGDTQYF	TGCAGTGCTCAACCGGGACTAGGAGATACGCAGTATTTT
TRBJ1-3	-	TRBV27	medium-sized	CASRGVSSGNTIYF	TGTGCCAGCAGGGGGGTAAGCTCTGGAAACACCATATATTTT
TRBJ1-2	TRBD1	TRBV7-2	many	CASSPPDRYYGYTF	TGTGCCAGCAGCCCACCGGACAGGTACTATGGCTACACCTTC